The T cell receptor beta chain described here comes from a study of radiation and T cells in renal cell carcinoma. Trimming took 0 bases from V and 1 from J, leaving 16 bases between them. This CDR3 has 17 residues. Germline CDR1 reads SGHAT; CDR2 reads FQDESV (reference sequence). Concerning this clone itself: Its antigen is not identified.

The method was immunoSEQ multiplex PCR; TCRdb's version includes in-frame clones alone and lacks a portion of them. The sample yields 50,000 to 70,000 clones, more than 60% seen once. Time point noted: blood 4 weeks post-SBRT, at nephrectomy. The treatment is: 15 Gy SBRT to primary tumor, nephrectomy 4 weeks later. Nephrectomy followed 15 Gy stereotactic body radiation by 4 weeks. The tumor was a clear cell renal cell carcinoma. Study findings and constraints: In blood, top tumor clones expanded by 2 weeks, shrinking by 4. No pretreatment tumor biopsies were available for baseline clonotypes.

The clonotype was recovered from a man aged 60 to 75 with renal cell carcinoma. V gene TRBV11-1 combines with J gene TRBJ2-7, with D perhaps TRBD1 (6 bases). The input for sequencing was blood, taken from a patient whose treatment included radiotherapy and nephrectomy. The CDR3 DNA reads TGTGCCAGCAGCTTAGCGCTATCCTCACAGGGATCCTACGAGCAGTACGTC. Translated, it gives CASSLALSSQGSYEQYV.